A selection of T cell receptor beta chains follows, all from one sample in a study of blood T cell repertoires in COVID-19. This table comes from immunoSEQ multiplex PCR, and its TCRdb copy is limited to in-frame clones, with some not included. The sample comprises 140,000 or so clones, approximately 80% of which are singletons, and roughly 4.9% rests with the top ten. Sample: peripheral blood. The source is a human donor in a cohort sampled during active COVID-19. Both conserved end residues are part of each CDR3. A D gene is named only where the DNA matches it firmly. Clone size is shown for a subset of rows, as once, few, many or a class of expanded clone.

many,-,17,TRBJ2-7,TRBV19,TGTGCCAGTAACTATTTTCTCCGGGTCCCGAGCTCCTACGAGCAGTACTTC,CASNYFLRVPSSYEQYF
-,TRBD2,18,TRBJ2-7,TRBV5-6,TGTGCCAGCAGCTTGGGACTAGCGGGGGGGCGAGCTGGCTACGAGCAGTACTTC,CASSLGLAGGRAGYEQYF
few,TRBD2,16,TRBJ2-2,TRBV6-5,TGTGCCAGCAGTTACCCCGGGGGGGTCGGCACCGGGGAGCTGTTTTTT,CASSYPGGVGTGELFF
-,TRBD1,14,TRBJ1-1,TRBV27,TGTGCCAGCAGCTCTGACAGGGGGCGAGCTAAAGCTTTCTTT,CASSSDRGRAKAFF
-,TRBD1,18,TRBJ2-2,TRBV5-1,TGCGCCAGCAGCTTGGCGGGGACGGGACAGGAGTACACCGGGGAGCTGTTTTTT,CASSLAGTGQEYTGELFF
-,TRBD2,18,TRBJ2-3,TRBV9,TGTGCCAGCAGCCCCAGACTAGCGGGGGGCCTAAGCACAGATACGCAGTATTTT,CASSPRLAGGLSTDTQYF
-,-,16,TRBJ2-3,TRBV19,TGTGCCAGTAGTATAGATCATAGTTTCCGCACAGATACGCAGTATTTT,CASSIDHSFRTDTQYF
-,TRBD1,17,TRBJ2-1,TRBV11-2,TGTGCCAGCAGCCCGGGGACAGGGGGTTTGTCCTACAATGAGCAGTTCTTC,CASSPGTGGLSYNEQFF
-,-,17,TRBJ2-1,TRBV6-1,TGTGCCAGCAGTGTTCACAGGTCAACTTATAGTAACAATGAGCAGTTCTTC,CASSVHRSTYSNNEQFF
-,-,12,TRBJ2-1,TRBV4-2,TGTGCCAGCAGCCAAGTGGCAGGTGAGCAGTTCTTC,CASSQVAGEQFF
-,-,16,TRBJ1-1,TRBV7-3,TGTGCCAGCAGCGAATCTCGTACGGAGACGAACACTGAAGCTTTCTTT,CASSESRTETNTEAFF
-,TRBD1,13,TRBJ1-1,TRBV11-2,TGTGCCAGCAGCTTCAGACAGGGAGGTGAAGCTTTCTTT,CASSFRQGGEAFF
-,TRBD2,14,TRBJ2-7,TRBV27,TGTGCCAGCAGTAACCGTGGGACTAACTACGAGCAGTACTTC,CASSNRGTNYEQYF
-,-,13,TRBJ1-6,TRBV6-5,TGTGCCAGCAGCGCAGGGTATAATTCACCCCTCCACTTT,CASSAGYNSPLHF
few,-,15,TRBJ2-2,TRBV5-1,TGCGCCAGCAGTCCCGGGACACTGAACACCGGGGAGCTGTTTTTT,CASSPGTLNTGELFF
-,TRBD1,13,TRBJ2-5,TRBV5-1,TGCGCCAGCAGCATGGGGACAGACGAGACCCAGTACTTC,CASSMGTDETQYF
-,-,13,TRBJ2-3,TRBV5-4,TGTGCCAGCAGCCCCGCGGGTCTAGATACGCAGTATTTT,CASSPAGLDTQYF
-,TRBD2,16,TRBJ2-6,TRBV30,TGTGCCTGGAATAAGGGGAGGGTCTCTGGGGCCAACGTCCTGACTTTC,CAWNKGRVSGANVLTF
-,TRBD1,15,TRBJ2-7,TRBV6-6,TGTGCCAGCAGGCCCAGACCGGGACAGGCCTACGAGCAGTACTTC,CASRPRPGQAYEQYF
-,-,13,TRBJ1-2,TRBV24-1,TGTGCCACCCGACAGTGGGCAGACGGGCCTGTCACCTTC,CATRQWADGPVTF
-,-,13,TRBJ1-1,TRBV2,TGTGCCAGAACCGGGGATCTCAACACTGAAGCTTTCTTT,CARTGDLNTEAFF
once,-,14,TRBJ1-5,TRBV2,TGTGCCAGCAGTGAAATGGCAACGAATCAGCCCCAGCATTTT,CASSEMATNQPQHF
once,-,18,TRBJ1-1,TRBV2,TGTGCCAGCAAACGGCGATTGGGTGACCGAGGTGGCCACACTGAAGCTTTCTTT,CASKRRLGDRGGHTEAFF
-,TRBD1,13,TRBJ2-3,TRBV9,TGTGCCAGCAGCCTCACAGGGGCAGATACGCAGTATTTT,CASSLTGADTQYF
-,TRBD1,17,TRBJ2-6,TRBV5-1,TGCGCCAGCAGCACAGGGACAGGTACCTCTGGGGCCAACGTCCTGACTTTC,CASSTGTGTSGANVLTF
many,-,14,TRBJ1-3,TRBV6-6,TGTGCCAGGGGGTTACAAGGACTTGGAAACACCATATATTTT,CARGLQGLGNTIYF
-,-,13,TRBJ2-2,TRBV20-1,TGCAGTGCTAGTTATGGGGGCAGCGGGGAGCTGTTTTTT,CSASYGGSGELFF
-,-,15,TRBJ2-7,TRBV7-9,TGTGCCAGCAGCTTAGTCGGGGAGCTCTCCTACGAGCAGTACTTC,CASSLVGELSYEQYF